A single sample is the source of the 26 T cell receptor beta chains below, sequenced in a study of OX40 agonist ivuxolimab in advanced cancers. Only in-frame clones appear in the TCRdb table, and some are missing; sequencing was by immunoSEQ multiplex PCR. The table lists approximately 60,000 clones, 84% of them singletons, with around 30% in the top ten. Sample: CD4+ or CD8+ T cells sorted from blood, taken in a trial of the OX40 agonist ivuxolimab. These receptors were collected from an adult with an advanced solid tumor such as melanoma, head and neck, liver or kidney cancer.

The rearrangement joins TRBV15 to TRBJ1-5, with D possibly being TRBD1 (5 bases). V was shortened by 2 bases and J by 5 bases, with 22 bases between the two germline ends. CDR1 LNHNV and CDR2 YYDKDF come from the germline V gene (reference sequence). The CDR3 is made up of 18 amino acids. CDR3 amino acids: CATSRRTALGDPHQPQHF. The CDR3 DNA follows: TGTGCCACCAGCAGACGGACTGCTCTGGGGGACCCGCATCAGCCCCAGCATTTT.

In this sample, this clone turned up a few times. The chain joins TRBV5-1 to TRBJ2-3; D not certain. CDR1 and CDR2 from the germline V gene are SGHRS and YFSETQ. V was clipped by 2 bases and J by 0 bases, with 7 bases between them. The CDR3 contains 14 residues. CDR3 bases: TGCGCCAGCAGCTTAGGTAGTAGCACAGATACGCAGTATTTT. It translates to CASSLGSSTDTQYF.

The table lists this clone with a count of one. As DNA, the CDR3 is TGCGCCAGCAGCTTGGGGACAGGTGACCACTCCTACGAGCAGTACTTC. This gives the protein CASSLGTGDHSYEQYF. The rearrangement joins TRBV5-1 to TRBJ2-7, with TRBD1 identical over 7 bases. V gave up 0 bases and J gave up 0 bases; unmatched junction bases: 6. From germline, CDR1 is SGHRS and CDR2 YFSETQ. The CDR3 has 16 amino acids.

The chain has TRBV7-2 and TRBJ1-6, with D perhaps TRBD1 (5 bases). The CDR3 contains 13 residues. With 1 base removed from V and 13 bases from J, the gap between germline ends came to 11 bases. Germline CDR1 SGHTA, CDR2 FQGNSA. Here the CDR3 DNA reads TGTGCCAGCAGCTTAGTCGGGGGTACTCCCCTCCACTTT. This sequence encodes CASSLVGGTPLHF.

The rearrangement joins TRBV6-5 to TRBJ2-3; D may be TRBD2 (6 bases). V was pared by 7 bases and J by 2 bases, with 16 bases between. CDR1 and CDR2 (germline): MNHEY, SVGAGI. The CDR3 is 15 residues long. This CDR3 is CASTLRGSNTDTQYF. The DNA for the CDR3 is TGTGCCAGCACTTTACGGGGGAGTAACACAGATACGCAGTATTTT.

V is TRBV7-2 and J is TRBJ2-4; 8 bases are shared with TRBD2. The length of the CDR3 is 16 residues. Trimming cost V 3 bases and J 3 bases; bases outside gene matches: 7. Germline loops: CDR1 SGHTA, CDR2 FQGNSA. Written as DNA, the CDR3 is TGTGCCAGCAGCTTCAAGGCGGGGGGCGACAAAAACATTCAGTACTTC. Encoded protein: CASSFKAGGDKNIQYF.

The chain employs TRBV15 and TRBJ1-5, with D possibly being TRBD1 (6 bases). Germline CDR1 and CDR2: LNHNV and YYDKDF (reference sequence). V lost 4 bases and J 5 bases, leaving 12 bases between the germline ends. The CDR3 runs to 14 residues. In nucleotides, the CDR3 is TGTGCCACCAGCAACAGGGCCCAGGATCAGCCCCAGCATTTT. This gives the protein CATSNRAQDQPQHF.

The rearrangement uses TRBV30 and TRBJ2-1; 9 bases align to TRBD2. Germline CDR1 GTSNPN, CDR2 SVGIG (reference sequence). V was clipped by 0 bases and J by 7 bases; unmatched bases: 4. The CDR3 loop spans 14 amino acids. CDR3 loop: CAWSVRLADNEQFF. In DNA, the CDR3 is TGTGCCTGGAGTGTACGACTAGCGGATAATGAGCAGTTCTTC.

CDR3 protein: CASSLQAGDTGELFF. CDR3 sequence (DNA): TGTGCCAGCAGCTTACAAGCGGGGGACACCGGGGAGCTGTTTTTT. The gene calls are TRBV7-9 and TRBJ2-2; 8 bases are shared with TRBD2. The CDR3 sequence is 15 residues long. Germline lookup yields CDR1 SEHNR and CDR2 FQNEAQ (reference sequence). V lost 2 bases to trimming and J lost 3 bases; unmatched junction nucleotides: 2.

With regard to this clone: One junction end does not reproduce the germline sequence, and a read error may be involved. V usage is TRBV19 and J usage is TRBJ1-2; D call uncertain. CDR3 length: 13 residues. Per germline, CDR1 LNHDA and CDR2 SQIVND (reference sequence). CDR3 region: CASSPEGLIFPYF. CDR3 bases: TGTGCCAGTAGTCCCGAGGGCCTCATCTTTCCCTACTTC.

The chain uses TRBV28 and TRBJ1-1, with D hard to call. Germline V lookup: CDR1 MDHEN, CDR2 SYDVKM. The CDR3 contains 12 residues. With 6 bases removed from V and 7 bases from J, the gap between germline ends came to 12 bases. The chain's CDR3 is CASREVDYEAFF. CDR3 nucleotide sequence: TGTGCCAGCAGGGAGGTCGATTATGAAGCTTTCTTT.

This clone was counted once. This chain links TRBV10-1 with TRBJ2-1, with unresolved D. CDR1 is WNHNN and CDR2 is SYGVQD in the germline V gene (reference sequence). The V end lost 3 bases, the J end lost 4 bases, and 16 bases lay between the germline ends. The CDR3 spans 16 residues. The CDR3 here is CASSESGKNPYNEQFF. CDR3 DNA sequence: TGCGCCAGCAGTGAAAGTGGCAAGAACCCTTACAATGAGCAGTTCTTC.

This clone was detected a few times. The chain's CDR3 is CASSQVSGYEQYF. Written as DNA, the CDR3 is TGTGCCAGCAGCCAAGTTTCAGGCTACGAGCAGTACTTC. This chain joins TRBV14 and TRBJ2-7, with D unclear. The germline V and J ends were trimmed by 1 base and 3 bases, with 7 bases remaining between them. This CDR3 is built from 13 residues. The V gene's germline CDR1 is SGHDN and CDR2 FVKESK. Together with reference TRBV14 and TRBJ2-7, the CDR3 gives the full variable domain: EAGVTQFPSHSVIEKGQTVTLRCDPISGHDNLYWYRRVMGKEIKFLLHFVKESKQDESGMPNNRFLAERTGGTYSTLKVQPAELEDSGVYFCASSQVSGYEQYFGPGTRLTVT.

The J gene is TRBJ2-5, the V gene TRBV19; 9 bases agree with TRBD2. The germline V gene has CDR1 LNHDA and CDR2 SQIVND (reference sequence). V gave up 5 bases and J gave up 4 bases; unmatched junction bases: 8. The CDR3 extends over 15 amino acids. The CDR3 reads CASSPRLAVGETQYF. In DNA, the CDR3 is TGTGCCAGTAGTCCCCGACTAGCGGTGGGAGAGACCCAGTACTTC.

The genes are TRBV30 and TRBJ2-2, with 13 positions matching TRBD2. Germline CDR1 GTSNPN, CDR2 SVGIG (reference sequence). CDR3 length: 14 residues. J lost 4 bases, V lost 8 bases, and 4 bases had no gene match. The chain's CDR3 is CARLAGGPTGELFF. The CDR3 region has the DNA TGTGCCAGACTAGCGGGGGGACCCACCGGGGAGCTGTTTTTT.

The chain joins TRBV6-5 to TRBJ1-5; D is perhaps TRBD1 (6 bases). This CDR3 has 15 amino acids. V was clipped by 9 bases and J by 0 bases, with 15 bases between them. Germline V gives CDR1 MNHEY, CDR2 SVGAGI. For the CDR3, the DNA is TGTGCCAGTGCTCCGACAGGTCTTAGCAATCAGCCCCAGCATTTT. This sequence encodes CASAPTGLSNQPQHF.

V usage is TRBV4-3 and J usage is TRBJ2-3; D ambiguous. Trimming shortened V by 1 base and J by 1 base, and 12 bases separated the two germline ends. This CDR3 contains 16 residues. Germline-derived CDR1 and CDR2 are LGHNA and YSLEER. In DNA form, the CDR3 reads TGCGCCAGCAGCCAAGGGTGGAGTGGGGGCACAGATACGCAGTATTTT. It specifies CASSQGWSGGTDTQYF.

This clone showed up just once. J is TRBJ2-7 and V is TRBV7-9; 7 positions agree with TRBD2. With V trimmed by 4 bases and J by 5 bases, 11 bases remained unmatched. Germline CDR1 is SEHNR and CDR2 is FQNEAQ (reference sequence). The CDR3 runs to 15 residues. The CDR3: CASSSGTPGTNEQYF. For the CDR3, the DNA is TGTGCCAGCAGCTCGGGCACCCCCGGGACTAACGAGCAGTACTTC.

This rearrangement joins TRBV30 to TRBJ2-3, with 11 bases lining up with TRBD2. This CDR3 is built from 15 residues. CDR1 and CDR2 (germline): GTSNPN, SVGIG (reference sequence). J gave up 4 bases and V 5 bases, and 8 bases lay outside the gene matches. CDR3 in amino acids: CAWGTSGGGPDTQYF. The DNA of the CDR3 is TGTGCCTGGGGGACTAGCGGAGGGGGGCCAGATACGCAGTATTTT.

This chain joins TRBV5-1 and TRBJ1-4; D is unresolved. V was trimmed by 1 base and J by 8 bases, leaving 9 bases between them. The germline V gene has CDR1 SGHRS and CDR2 YFSETQ. The CDR3 spans 13 residues. The DNA of the CDR3 is TGCGCCAGCAGCTTGATGTTCAGGGAAAAACTGTTTTTT. Protein product: CASSLMFREKLFF.

A word on this clone: The same CDR3 arises from other DNA sequences in this sample as well. The chain carries TRBV4-3 and TRBJ2-2; TRBD1 or TRBD2 may be the D gene (6 bases each). The CDR3 sequence is 16 residues long. Trimming took off 3 bases at V and 0 bases at J, with 11 bases between the two ends. Germline V gene data show CDR1 as LGHNA and CDR2 as YSLEER. CDR3 in amino acids: CASSQEGDPNTGELFF. CDR3 in DNA: TGCGCCAGCAGCCAGGAGGGGGATCCGAACACCGGGGAGCTGTTTTTT.

The genes are TRBV11-2 and TRBJ2-1; TRBD2 aligns across 8 bases. This CDR3 region has 16 residues. Germline trimming cut 0 bases from V and 7 bases from J; bases unmatched to any gene: 8. CDR1 is SGHAT, CDR2 FQNNGV, per germline. The CDR3 region has the DNA TGTGCCAGCAGCTTAGATCTTGCGGGGGGAGGAAATGAGCAGTTCTTC. It encodes CASSLDLAGGGNEQFF. Variable domain in full (rest from reference TRBV11-2 and TRBJ2-1): EAGVAQSPRYKIIEKRQSVAFWCNPISGHATLYWYQQILGQGPKLLIQFQNNGVVDDSQLPKDRFSAERLKGVDSTLKIQPAKLEDSAVYLCASSLDLAGGGNEQFFGPGTRLTVL.

The rearrangement links TRBV7-2 to TRBJ2-7; tentatively, D is TRBD2 (6 bases). CDR1 is SGHTA, CDR2 FQGNSA, per germline. Trimming left V 4 bases short and J 2 bases short, with 18 bases between. There are 16 residues in the CDR3. CDR3 sequence reads: CASSSLLNREAYEQYF. The CDR3, as DNA: TGTGCCAGCAGCTCCCTTCTAAATAGGGAGGCCTACGAGCAGTACTTC.

The chain couples TRBV19 to TRBJ2-7; the D gene is possibly TRBD2 (7 bases). Germline CDR1 and CDR2: LNHDA and SQIVND (reference sequence). V was trimmed by 4 bases and J by 1 base, leaving 11 bases between them. The CDR3 is 14 amino acids. The CDR3 spells CASSRGGGSYEQYF. In DNA form, the CDR3 reads TGTGCCAGTAGTAGAGGGGGAGGGTCCTACGAGCAGTACTTC.

CDR3 sequence reads: CSVGKGGEKLFF. CDR3 coding DNA: TGCAGCGTTGGGAAGGGAGGGGAAAAACTGTTTTTT. This rearrangement joins TRBV29-1 to TRBJ1-4; no definite D call. The CDR3 totals 12 residues. Trimming stripped 4 bases from V and 8 bases from J, with 11 bases between. Per germline, CDR1 SQVTM and CDR2 ANQGSEA.

This chain connects TRBV5-1 to TRBJ1-3; D may be TRBD1 (5 bases). CDR1 SGHRS and CDR2 YFSETQ come from the germline V gene. The V and J ends lost 2 bases and 3 bases respectively, with 12 bases between them. The CDR3 totals 15 residues. The CDR3 DNA reads TGCGCCAGCAGCTTCGACAGCTCAAGTGGAAACACCATATATTTT. This sequence encodes CASSFDSSSGNTIYF.